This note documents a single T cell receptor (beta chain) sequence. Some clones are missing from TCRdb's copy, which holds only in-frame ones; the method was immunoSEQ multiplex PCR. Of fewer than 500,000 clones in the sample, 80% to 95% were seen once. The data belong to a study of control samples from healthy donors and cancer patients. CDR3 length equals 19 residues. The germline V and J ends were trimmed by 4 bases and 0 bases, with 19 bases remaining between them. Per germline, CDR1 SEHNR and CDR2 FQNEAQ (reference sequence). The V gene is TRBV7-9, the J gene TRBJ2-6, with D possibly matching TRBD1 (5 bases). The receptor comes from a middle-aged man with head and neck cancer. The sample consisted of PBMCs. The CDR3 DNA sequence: TGTGCCAGCAGCTCCTGGGGTAGGGGCGAAAACTCTGGGGCCAACGTCCTGACTTTC. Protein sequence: CASSSWGRGENSGANVLTF.